This TCR beta chain was obtained from a study of blood T cell repertoires in COVID-19. This CDR3 region has 16 residues. Unmatched junction bases numbered 9, after V lost 5 bases and J lost 4 bases. CDR1 is KGHSH and CDR2 is LQKENI in the germline V gene. This table comes from immunoSEQ multiplex PCR, and its TCRdb copy is limited to in-frame clones, with some not included. The data show about half a million clones, over 75% seen once. The source of this sequence is a human donor in a cohort sampled during active COVID-19. The sequencing input was peripheral blood. The chain employs TRBV18 and TRBJ2-5; 11 nucleotides match TRBD1. As DNA, the CDR3 is TGTGCCAGCTCAACCGGGACAGGGGGAATGTCAGAGACCCAGTACTTC. Its protein is CASSTGTGGMSETQYF.